The source of this T cell receptor (beta chain) is a study of cytomegalovirus exposure and HLA in healthy donors. Study findings and constraints: Follow-up analysis seemed to connect common viral pathogens with several of the most significant clusters identified. In a later analysis, V- and J-gene trimming of beta chains associated with a DCLRE1C missense variant, replicated independently.

PCR was performed using 60 Vbeta and 13 Jbeta primers. Only in-frame clones appear in the TCRdb table, and some are missing; sequencing was by immunoSEQ multiplex PCR. The sample has about 130,000 clones; roughly 78% are singletons. Worth noting for this clone: Antigen: not known.

Sequenced material: PBMCs. The sequence came from a man aged 25 to 45 in good health.

The CDR3, as DNA: TGTGCCAGCACCCAGTACCAAGAGACCCAGTACTTC. This sequence encodes CASTQYQETQYF. V and J are TRBV7-8 and TRBJ2-5; the D is unclear. This CDR3 comprises 12 residues. The V end was cut by 7 bases, the J end by 0 bases, with 6 bases between. Germline V gene lookup returns CDR1 SGHVS and CDR2 FQNEAQ.